Below, one T cell receptor (beta chain) is given with its context. Distinct nucleotide sequences in the sample also encode this CDR3. The germline V gene encodes CDR1 MNHNY and CDR2 SVGAGI (reference sequence). V shed 5 bases and J 5 bases; nucleotides not matched to a gene: 13. This CDR3 is 16 amino acids long. These data are taken from a study of T cells after posttransplantation cyclophosphamide. Profiling relied on immunoSEQ multiplex PCR, and the TCRdb table lists in-frame clones only, not all of them. The table lists about 66,000 clones, over 85% of them singletons. This clonotype was sampled from a young woman in good health and a related stem cell transplant donor. The rearrangement links TRBV6-6 to TRBJ1-1; 8 bases map to TRBD1. Sequencing was done on a sample of PBMCs. This CDR3 reads CASSHPGQGGSTEAFF. The CDR3 nucleotides read TGTGCCAGCAGTCACCCCGGACAGGGAGGGTCGACTGAAGCTTTCTTT.